This TCR beta chain derives from a study of blood T cell repertoires in COVID-19. Study-level information: From the United States, Italy and Spain came samples of acute and convalescent COVID-19. From T cells, B-cell-depleted T cells, or PBMCs came the material, which was cDNA or gDNA.

While infection was still active, Seattle patients were enrolled and then followed longitudinally. In the original analysis: Reference gene primers were amplified, and this amplification served to estimate nucleated cell counts. TCRdb keeps only in-frame clones here, not all; method: immunoSEQ multiplex PCR. V and J calls and clone size are copied from that table; D and trimming were computed from the DNA. This table has a few hundred thousand clones, around 90% appearing once. Per the germline V gene, CDR1 is KGHSH and CDR2 is LQKENI. This CDR3 is built from 15 residues. V dropped 2 bases and J dropped 4 bases, with 9 bases sitting between them.

The genes are TRBV18 and TRBJ2-6; D is perhaps TRBD1 (6 bases). The receptor was isolated from a man aged 18 to 30 with COVID-19, enrolled during active disease. The sample taken for sequencing was peripheral blood. The chain's CDR3 is CASSPAGVGANVLTF. The CDR3 DNA sequence: TGTGCCAGCTCACCAGCAGGGGTAGGGGCCAACGTCCTGACTTTC.